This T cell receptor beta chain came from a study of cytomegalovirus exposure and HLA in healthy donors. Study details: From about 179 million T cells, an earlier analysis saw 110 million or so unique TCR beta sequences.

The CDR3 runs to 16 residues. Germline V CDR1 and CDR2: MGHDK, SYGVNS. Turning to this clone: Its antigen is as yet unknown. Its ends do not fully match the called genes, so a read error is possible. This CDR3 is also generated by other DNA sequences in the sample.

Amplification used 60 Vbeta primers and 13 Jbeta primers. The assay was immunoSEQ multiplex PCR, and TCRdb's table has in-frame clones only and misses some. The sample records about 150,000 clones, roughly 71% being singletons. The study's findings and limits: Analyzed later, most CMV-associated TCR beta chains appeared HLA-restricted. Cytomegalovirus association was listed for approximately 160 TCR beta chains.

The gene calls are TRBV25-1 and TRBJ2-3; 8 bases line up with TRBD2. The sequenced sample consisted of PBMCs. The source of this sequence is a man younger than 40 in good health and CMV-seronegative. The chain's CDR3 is CASSDGTSPGTDTQYF. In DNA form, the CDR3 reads TGTGCCAGCAGTGATGGGACTAGTCCAGGCACGGATACGCAGTATTTT.